This T cell receptor (beta chain) is from a study of regulatory T cells in long-lasting Graves disease. Points from the study as a whole: Patients with persistent disease shared 2,500 or so public clonotypes, outpacing the approximately 970 shared by new patients. Persistent Graves' patients showed reduced TCR diversity versus newly diagnosed patients.

To make TCR beta libraries, researchers used iRepertoire HTBI primers and Arm-PCR of CDR3 regions. Each CDR3 protein is one row after TCRdb ran MiXCR on the multiplex PCR reads. The sample has about 450,000 distinct CDR3 sequences; around 15% are singletons. Documented time point: newly diagnosed GD, antithyroid drugs for less than 3 months. With RNA extracted from PBMCs as input, the TCR library was made. Ten or more counts support this clonotype. Antigen: not known. The same data also went into a second study, on T cells in Graves' hyperthyroidism and ophthalmopathy. That report adds: TCR CDR3 regions were first amplified by RT-PCR with HTBI primers.

The specimen was peripheral blood mononuclear cells (PBMCs), collected at new diagnosis, from a patient treated with antithyroid drugs. The sequence came from a woman between 50 and 59 years old with Graves disease.

The CDR3 sequence: CASDSGRAGNEQFF. The CDR3 bases are TGTGCCAGTGATAGCGGGAGGGCTGGGAATGAGCAGTTCTTC. V and J are TRBV7-8 and TRBJ2-1, with TRBD2 matching 11 bases. This CDR3 contains 14 residues. Germline V CDR1 and CDR2: SGHVS, FQNEAQ. J gave up 7 bases and V 9 bases, and 8 bases lay outside the gene matches.